The clone carrying this T cell receptor (beta chain) was counted ten times or more. The antigen is not known. The CDR3 totals 15 residues. The V end was cut by 5 bases, the J end by 4 bases, with 17 bases between. The germline CDR1 and CDR2 sequences are MDHEN and SYDVKM. TCRdb recomputed calls from the reads with MiXCR, one row per CDR3 protein. The table has some 130,000 distinct CDR3 sequences, 8% to 9% seen once; the top ten hold around 9.1%. This sample stems from a study of T cell repertoires in cytomegalovirus infection. Study-wide context: CMV infection plus the matching HLA type was flagged by public TCR beta signatures.

General study points: HLA-C-restricted, CMV-specific TCR beta clonotypes were dominant ex vivo. Using cumulative public TCR beta family frequency, the authors identified those who carried CMV together with the relevant HLA.

This TCR was recovered from a human donor in good health (CMV status not recorded). Some clones in this sample may be carry-over from other donors' samples. J is TRBJ2-5 and V is TRBV28; TRBD2 might be the D (5 bases). The specimen sequenced was PBMCs. The CDR3 DNA sequence: TGTGCCAGCAGTCCCAAGAGGGCGTTGGGAGAGACCCAGTACTTC. This gives the protein CASSPKRALGETQYF.